This is a list of T cell receptor beta chains from one sample in a study of T-cell memory formation after mild COVID-19. TCRdb called the 5' RACE reads again in MiXCR, with one record for every CDR3 protein. The sample contains over 400,000 distinct CDR3 sequences, 23% of which appear only once. Sequencing was performed on PBMCs or a T cell subset sorted from them (not recorded which). These receptors came from an adult woman who had mild COVID-19 (a few samples of this study predate the infection). Cell type and time point are not known. The CDR3 runs from the conserved cysteine through the conserved F or W. D genes are given only for firm matches. A row's size may be missing; if present it is once, few, many or a size class.

CDR3	DNA	size	J	D	V
CASSSLDRAPPREQYF	TGTGCCAGCAGTTCCCTCGACAGGGCCCCTCCTCGGGAGCAGTACTTC	few	TRBJ2-7	TRBD1	TRBV6-2/TRBV6-3
CASSVSAEGYGYTF	TGTGCCAGCAGTGTTTCGGCAGAGGGATATGGCTACACCTTC	-	TRBJ1-2	-	TRBV6-4
CASSDRGHNQPQHF	TGTGCCAGCAGTGACAGGGGCCACAATCAGCCCCAGCATTTT	few	TRBJ1-5	TRBD1	TRBV6-5
CASSQDRVGETQYF	TGTGCCAGCAGCCAAGATCGGGTAGGAGAGACCCAGTACTTC	-	TRBJ2-5	-	TRBV3-1
CASSLTGQGYTF	TGTGCCAGCAGTTTAACAGGGCAGGGCTACACCTTC	few	TRBJ1-2	-	TRBV12-3/TRBV12-4
CASSLDLMGQGTANTEAFF	TGTGCCAGCAGCTTGGATCTGATGGGACAGGGAACCGCGAACACTGAAGCTTTCTTT	-	TRBJ1-1	TRBD1	TRBV5-6
CASSLAEGTRGYEQYF	TGTGCCAGCAGCTTAGCGGAGGGGACCCGGGGCTACGAGCAGTACTTC	few	TRBJ2-7	-	TRBV7-2
CASISITAGGLDTQYF	TGTGCCAGCATCTCTATCACAGCGGGGGGATTAGATACGCAGTATTTT	few	TRBJ2-3	TRBD2	TRBV7-9
CSASGTSGGARGTQYF	TGCAGTGCTAGCGGGACTAGCGGGGGTGCCCGTGGGACCCAGTACTTC	many	TRBJ2-5	TRBD2	TRBV20-1
CASSFGDSSSNTGELFF	TGTGCCAGCAGCTTTGGGGACAGCTCTTCCAACACCGGGGAGCTGTTTTTT	few	TRBJ2-2	TRBD1	TRBV11-2
CASSPGRGSEAFF	TGCGCCAGCAGCCCGGGTCGGGGGTCTGAAGCTTTCTTT	-	TRBJ1-1	-	TRBV5-1
CASSYELAGVPNTGELFF	TGTGCCAGCAGCTACGAACTAGCGGGAGTTCCCAACACCGGGGAGCTGTTTTTT	-	TRBJ2-2	TRBD2	TRBV9
CASSYGTSGRYYEQYF	TGTGCCAGCAGTTACGGGACTAGCGGGAGATACTACGAGCAGTACTTC	few	TRBJ2-7	TRBD2	TRBV12-3/TRBV12-4
CASSSVAVWGLGHEQFF	TGTGCCAGCAGCAGCGTAGCGGTCTGGGGGCTGGGGCATGAGCAGTTCTTC	few	TRBJ2-1	-	TRBV9
CASSIAGDRVHNEQFF	TGTGCCAGTAGTATAGCCGGGGACAGGGTCCACAATGAGCAGTTCTTC	-	TRBJ2-1	TRBD1	TRBV19
CASSGSSDTQYF	TGTGCCAGCAGTGGGTCCTCAGATACGCAGTATTTT	-	TRBJ2-3	-	TRBV6-5
CASSIGLAGRQETQYF	TGTGCCAGCAGCATAGGACTAGCGGGACGCCAAGAGACCCAGTACTTC	-	TRBJ2-5	TRBD2	TRBV7-2
CASSLTPGGTGELFF	TGTGCCAGCAGCTTAACGCCAGGGGGTACCGGGGAGCTGTTTTTT	few	TRBJ2-2	TRBD1	TRBV7-3
CASSYEYYEQYF	TGTGCCAGCAGTTACGAGTATTACGAGCAGTACTTC	-	TRBJ2-7	-	TRBV6-6
CATGSTGNDEQYF	TGTGCCACCGGTTCGACAGGGAATGACGAGCAGTACTTC	-	TRBJ2-7	TRBD1	TRBV24-1
CAWSPGTGGSPLHF	TGTGCCTGGAGTCCCGGGACAGGGGGTTCACCCCTCCACTTT	-	TRBJ1-6	TRBD1	TRBV30
CASTSGDLQETQYF	TGTGCCAGCACCAGTGGGGACTTGCAAGAGACCCAGTACTTC	few	TRBJ2-5	-	TRBV4-2
CASSFQGRTEAFF	TGTGCCAGCAGCTTTCAGGGAAGAACTGAAGCTTTCTTT	-	TRBJ1-1	-	TRBV7-8
CASSPHVGGGTDTQYF	TGTGCCAGCAGCCCCCACGTGGGTGGGGGCACAGATACGCAGTATTTT	-	TRBJ2-3	-	TRBV12-3/TRBV12-4
CSALSQVEQYF	TGCAGTGCTTTGTCCCAGGTCGAGCAGTACTTC	few	TRBJ2-7	-	TRBV20-1
CASSRLAGGSDTQYF	TGTGCCAGCAGCCGACTAGCGGGAGGTTCCGATACGCAGTATTTT	few	TRBJ2-3	TRBD2	TRBV7-6
CSARQGAKLDTQYF	TGCAGTGCTCGACAGGGGGCGAAATTGGATACGCAGTATTTT	-	TRBJ2-3	TRBD1	TRBV20-1
CASRTTGKWNTEAFF	TGTGCCAGCAGGACCACAGGGAAGTGGAACACTGAAGCTTTCTTT	-	TRBJ1-1	-	TRBV3-1
CASSLERSSYNEQFF	TGCGCCAGCAGCTTGGAGCGGAGCTCCTACAATGAGCAGTTCTTC	-	TRBJ2-1	-	TRBV5-1
CASSVLGTSGGITDTQYF	TGTGCCAGCAGCGTATTAGGGACTAGCGGGGGGATCACAGATACGCAGTATTTT	-	TRBJ2-3	TRBD2	TRBV7-8
CASSPRTSGAVETQYF	TGTGCCAGCTCACCAAGGACTAGCGGGGCCGTAGAGACCCAGTACTTC	-	TRBJ2-5	TRBD2	TRBV18
CASSEEGPRYGYTF	TGTGCCAGCAGTGAAGAGGGGCCCCGCTATGGCTACACCTTC	many	TRBJ1-2	-	TRBV6-1
CASSMTVTANYGYTF	TGTGCCAGTAGTATGACAGTCACAGCTAACTATGGCTACACCTTC	few	TRBJ1-2	-	TRBV19
CASSWKGGGETQYF	TGCGCCAGCAGCTGGAAAGGTGGGGGAGAGACCCAGTACTTC	few	TRBJ2-5	-	TRBV5-1
CASSPGTGPNYGYTF	TGCGCCAGCAGCCCTGGGACAGGGCCGAACTATGGCTACACCTTC	few	TRBJ1-2	TRBD1	TRBV4-3
CAWSASGQEETQYF	TGTGCCTGGAGTGCCTCGGGACAGGAAGAGACCCAGTACTTC	few	TRBJ2-5	TRBD1	TRBV30
CASSSTWGEETQYF	TGTGCCAGCAGCTCCACTTGGGGGGAAGAGACCCAGTACTTC	few	TRBJ2-5	-	TRBV5-4
CATLPAQGSYEQYF	TGTGCCACCCTACCAGCGCAGGGGTCATACGAGCAGTACTTC	many	TRBJ2-7	-	TRBV27
CATSETGTGGGEQYF	TGTGCCACCAGTGAGACCGGGACAGGGGGCGGCGAGCAGTACTTC	-	TRBJ2-7	TRBD1	TRBV24-1
CASSPRAGSTDTQYF	TGTGCCAGCAGCCCCCGAGCGGGAAGCACAGATACGCAGTATTTT	-	TRBJ2-3	TRBD2	TRBV11-2
CASSVELTHTGLNYGYTF	TGTGCCAGCAGCGTAGAGCTCACACACACAGGGCTCAACTATGGCTACACCTTC	-	TRBJ1-2	-	TRBV9
CASSFSGRAYEQYF	TGCGCCAGCAGCTTCAGCGGGAGAGCCTACGAGCAGTACTTC	-	TRBJ2-7	TRBD2	TRBV4-3
CSASHRGTQYF	TGCAGTGCTAGCCACCGGGGGACCCAGTACTTC	few	TRBJ2-5	-	TRBV20-1
CAIRASTSGPSTDTQYF	TGTGCCATCAGGGCGTCGACTAGCGGGCCGAGCACAGATACGCAGTATTTT	once	TRBJ2-3	TRBD2	TRBV10-3
CASSGDRGSYEQYF	TGTGCCAGCAGCGGTGACAGGGGTTCGTACGAGCAGTACTTC	few	TRBJ2-7	TRBD1	TRBV7-2
CSARAWIDGGKLFF	TGCAGTGCTAGAGCCTGGATCGATGGGGGAAAACTGTTTTTT	-	TRBJ1-4	-	TRBV20-1